This T cell receptor beta chain was recorded in a study of CD8 T cells in ankylosing spondylitis. Points from the study as a whole: A TCR beta motif of 7 or 8 highly homologous variants appeared characteristic of ankylosing spondylitis blood. From matched ankylosing spondylitis synovial fluid, disease-linked clones were reportedly recovered at significantly enriched levels.

Looked up from germline, CDR1 is SGHAT and CDR2 is FQNNGV. V shed 6 bases, J shed 5 bases, and the junction held 9 bases outside the gene matches. This CDR3 has 14 residues. In this sample, this clonotype turned up many times. Its target is unknown. Making use of molecular barcodes, quantitative 5'-RACE generated TCR beta libraries. TCRdb passed the 5' RACE reads through MiXCR, listing each CDR3 protein once. This repertoire shows some 270,000 distinct CDR3 sequences, 18% found once; its top ten account for roughly 34%. The source material was blood, either unsorted or a sorted T cell fraction (not recorded which). V and J are TRBV11-2 and TRBJ1-1; 7 bases align to TRBD1. The TCR originated in a male donor with ankylosing spondylitis or in good health (not recorded which). The CDR3 here is CASSSVQGVTEAFF. CDR3 DNA sequence: TGTGCCAGCAGTTCCGTCCAGGGGGTGACTGAAGCTTTCTTT.